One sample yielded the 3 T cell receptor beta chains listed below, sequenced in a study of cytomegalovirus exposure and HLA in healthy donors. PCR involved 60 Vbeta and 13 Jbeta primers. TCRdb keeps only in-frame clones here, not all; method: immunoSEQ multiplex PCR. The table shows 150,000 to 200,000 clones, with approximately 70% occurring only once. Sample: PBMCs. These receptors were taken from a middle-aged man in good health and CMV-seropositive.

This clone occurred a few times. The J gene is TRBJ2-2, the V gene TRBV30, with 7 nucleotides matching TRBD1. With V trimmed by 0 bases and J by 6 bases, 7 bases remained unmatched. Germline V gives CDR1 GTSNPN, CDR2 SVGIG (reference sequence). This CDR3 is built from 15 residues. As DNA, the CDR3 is TGTGCCTGGAGTGTCACAGGGGACATTGCCGGGGAGCTGTTTTTT. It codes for CAWSVTGDIAGELFF. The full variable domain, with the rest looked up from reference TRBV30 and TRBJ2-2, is SQTIHQWPATLVQPVGSPLSLECTVEGTSNPNLYWYRQAAGRGLQLLFYSVGIGQISSEVPQNLSASRPQDRQFILSSKKLLLSDSGFYLCAWSVTGDIAGELFFGEGSRLTVL.

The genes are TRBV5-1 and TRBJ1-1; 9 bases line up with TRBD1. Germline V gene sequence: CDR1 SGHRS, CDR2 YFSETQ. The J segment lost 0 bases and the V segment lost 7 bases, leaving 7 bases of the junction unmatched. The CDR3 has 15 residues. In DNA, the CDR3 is TGCGCCAGCGGGCGGACAGGGGTTATGAACACTGAAGCTTTCTTT. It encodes CASGRTGVMNTEAFF.

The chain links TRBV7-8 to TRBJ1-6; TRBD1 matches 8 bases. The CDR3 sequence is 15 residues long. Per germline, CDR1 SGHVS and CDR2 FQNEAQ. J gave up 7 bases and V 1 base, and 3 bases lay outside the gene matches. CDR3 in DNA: TGTGCCAGCAGCTTAGGAGGGACAGGAAATTCACCCCTCCACTTT. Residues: CASSLGGTGNSPLHF.